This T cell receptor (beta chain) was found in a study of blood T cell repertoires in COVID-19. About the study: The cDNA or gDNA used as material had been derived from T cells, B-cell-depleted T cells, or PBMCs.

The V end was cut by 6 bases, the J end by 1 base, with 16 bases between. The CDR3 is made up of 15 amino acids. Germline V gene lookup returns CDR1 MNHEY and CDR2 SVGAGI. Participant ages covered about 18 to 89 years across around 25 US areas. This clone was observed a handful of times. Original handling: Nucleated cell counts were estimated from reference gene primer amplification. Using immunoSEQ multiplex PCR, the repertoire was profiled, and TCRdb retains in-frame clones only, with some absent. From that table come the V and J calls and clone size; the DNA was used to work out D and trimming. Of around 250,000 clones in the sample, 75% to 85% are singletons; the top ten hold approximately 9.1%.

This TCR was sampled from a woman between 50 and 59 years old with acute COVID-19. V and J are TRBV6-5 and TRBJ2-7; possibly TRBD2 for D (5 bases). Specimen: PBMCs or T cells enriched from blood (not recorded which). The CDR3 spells CASSHPPGGSYEQYF. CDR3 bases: TGTGCCAGCAGCCACCCCCCTGGCGGGTCCTACGAGCAGTACTTC.